The rows below give T cell receptor beta chains drawn from one sample of a study of T cell changes during pregnancy in multiple sclerosis. TCRdb keeps only in-frame clones here, not all; method: immunoSEQ multiplex PCR. The repertoire has about 120,000 clones, under 95% of them found once; the top ten carry 6.2%. The source was peripheral blood, collected before pregnancy. The receptors derive from a female donor with multiple sclerosis, enrolled in a pregnancy study. Each CDR3 is given with its conserved first and last residue. The D gene is left open where the match is weak. Size is stated for part of the rows, as once, few or many counts, or as a class when the clone is expanded.

cdr3_aa: CASSSRQFGEQYF
cdr3_nt: TGTGCCAGCAGCTCCCGACAGTTTGGGGAGCAGTACTTC
j_call: TRBJ2-7
d_call: NA
v_call: TRBV7-9
clone_size: NA

cdr3_aa: CASSFTGDEQFF
cdr3_nt: TGTGCCAGCAGTTTCACAGGGGATGAGCAGTTCTTC
j_call: TRBJ2-1
d_call: TRBD1
v_call: TRBV2
clone_size: NA

cdr3_aa: CASSSTGISTDTQYF
cdr3_nt: TGCGCCAGCAGCTCGACAGGGATTAGCACAGATACGCAGTATTTT
j_call: TRBJ2-3
d_call: TRBD1
v_call: TRBV5-1
clone_size: NA

cdr3_aa: CASSLGGRSGETQYF
cdr3_nt: TGTGCCAGCAGCTTAGGGGGGAGGTCAGGAGAGACCCAGTACTTC
j_call: TRBJ2-5
d_call: NA
v_call: TRBV7-3
clone_size: NA

cdr3_aa: CASSPGGAGGYTF
cdr3_nt: TGTGCCAGCAGCCCGGGAGGGGCTGGGGGCTACACCTTC
j_call: TRBJ1-2
d_call: NA
v_call: TRBV5-6
clone_size: NA

cdr3_aa: CSVAGANVLTF
cdr3_nt: TGCAGTGTGGCCGGGGCCAACGTCCTGACTTTC
j_call: TRBJ2-6
d_call: NA
v_call: TRBV20-1
clone_size: NA

cdr3_aa: CASSPKQGVQTQYF
cdr3_nt: TGTGCCAGCTCACCCAAACAGGGGGTCCAGACCCAGTACTTC
j_call: TRBJ2-5
d_call: TRBD1
v_call: TRBV18
clone_size: once

cdr3_aa: CASSNRDYYEQYF
cdr3_nt: TGTGCCAGCAGCAACCGGGACTACTACGAGCAGTACTTC
j_call: TRBJ2-7
d_call: TRBD2
v_call: TRBV7-8
clone_size: NA

cdr3_aa: CASSLGTDFGETQYF
cdr3_nt: TGTGCCAGCAGCTTAGGGACGGACTTTGGAGAGACCCAGTACTTC
j_call: TRBJ2-5
d_call: NA
v_call: TRBV11-3
clone_size: once

cdr3_aa: CAITHSGTGEQYF
cdr3_nt: TGTGCCATCACCCATAGCGGGACCGGCGAGCAGTACTTC
j_call: TRBJ2-7
d_call: TRBD2
v_call: TRBV10-3
clone_size: NA

cdr3_aa: CASSVRRDTQYF
cdr3_nt: TGTGCCAGCAGTGTCAGGCGAGATACGCAGTATTTT
j_call: TRBJ2-3
d_call: NA
v_call: TRBV2
clone_size: NA

cdr3_aa: CASSQPGQESYEQYF
cdr3_nt: TGTGCCAGCAGCCAGCCGGGACAGGAATCCTACGAGCAGTACTTC
j_call: TRBJ2-7
d_call: TRBD1
v_call: TRBV14
clone_size: NA

cdr3_aa: CASSTRGFTDTQYF
cdr3_nt: TGTGCCAGCAGCACAAGGGGGTTCACAGATACGCAGTATTTT
j_call: TRBJ2-3
d_call: NA
v_call: TRBV16
clone_size: NA

cdr3_aa: CASSLDSTQNIQYF
cdr3_nt: TGCGCCAGCAGCTTGGATTCGACACAAAACATTCAGTACTTC
j_call: TRBJ2-4
d_call: NA
v_call: TRBV5-1
clone_size: NA

cdr3_aa: CASSSRGYEQYF
cdr3_nt: TGTGCCAGCAGTTCGCGGGGGTATGAGCAGTACTTC
j_call: TRBJ2-7
d_call: TRBD2
v_call: TRBV6-1
clone_size: NA

cdr3_aa: CASSYSYSNQPQHF
cdr3_nt: TGTGCCAGCAGTTACTCGTATTCCAATCAGCCCCAGCATTTT
j_call: TRBJ1-5
d_call: NA
v_call: TRBV6-6
clone_size: NA

cdr3_aa: CAFRETGGEKLFF
cdr3_nt: TGTGCCTTTCGGGAGACCGGGGGTGAAAAACTGTTTTTT
j_call: TRBJ1-4
d_call: NA
v_call: TRBV30
clone_size: NA

cdr3_aa: CASSVGSSVGGYEQYF
cdr3_nt: TGTGCCAGCAGCGTAGGGTCCAGCGTCGGGGGCTACGAGCAGTACTTC
j_call: TRBJ2-7
d_call: NA
v_call: TRBV9
clone_size: NA

cdr3_aa: CASSLRRGSEAFF
cdr3_nt: TGTGCCAGCAGCCTAAGGAGAGGGTCTGAAGCTTTCTTT
j_call: TRBJ1-1
d_call: NA
v_call: TRBV7-3
clone_size: NA

cdr3_aa: CASSLSRRDTQYF
cdr3_nt: TGTGCCAGCAGTCTTTCTAGGAGGGATACGCAGTATTTT
j_call: TRBJ2-3
d_call: NA
v_call: TRBV6-1
clone_size: NA

cdr3_aa: CASSVVGVDEQFF
cdr3_nt: TGTGCCAGCAGCGTAGTAGGGGTGGATGAGCAGTTCTTC
j_call: TRBJ2-1
d_call: NA
v_call: TRBV9
clone_size: NA

cdr3_aa: CSAKDWYEQYF
cdr3_nt: TGCAGTGCTAAGGACTGGTACGAGCAGTACTTC
j_call: TRBJ2-7
d_call: NA
v_call: TRBV20-1
clone_size: NA

cdr3_aa: CATSRDLGLPRQADTQYF
cdr3_nt: TGTGCCACCAGCAGAGATCTGGGACTCCCCAGGCAGGCAGATACGCAGTATTTT
j_call: TRBJ2-3
d_call: NA
v_call: TRBV15
clone_size: once

cdr3_aa: CASSLVPSGGLDTQYF
cdr3_nt: TGTGCCAGCAGCTTGGTCCCTAGCGGGGGGCTAGATACGCAGTATTTT
j_call: TRBJ2-3
d_call: TRBD2
v_call: TRBV5-4
clone_size: NA

cdr3_aa: CASSIEAFSSYEQYF
cdr3_nt: TGTGCCAGTAGTATCGAGGCTTTTAGCTCCTACGAGCAGTACTTC
j_call: TRBJ2-7
d_call: NA
v_call: TRBV19
clone_size: NA

cdr3_aa: CASSLGAINSPLHF
cdr3_nt: TGTGCCAGCAGCTTAGGCGCGATTAATTCACCCCTCCACTTT
j_call: TRBJ1-6
d_call: NA
v_call: TRBV11-2
clone_size: once

cdr3_aa: CASRRNTGAPYGYTF
cdr3_nt: TGTGCCAGCAGGAGAAATACAGGGGCCCCCTATGGCTACACCTTC
j_call: TRBJ1-2
d_call: TRBD1
v_call: TRBV6-5
clone_size: NA

cdr3_aa: CASSVGDSNNEQFF
cdr3_nt: TGTGCCAGCAGCGTAGGGGACAGTAACAATGAGCAGTTCTTC
j_call: TRBJ2-1
d_call: TRBD1
v_call: TRBV9
clone_size: NA

cdr3_aa: CAISELAGGAYEQYF
cdr3_nt: TGTGCCATCAGTGAGCTAGCGGGGGGAGCCTACGAGCAGTACTTC
j_call: TRBJ2-7
d_call: TRBD2
v_call: TRBV10-3
clone_size: once

cdr3_aa: CASSTRQGLDTEAFF
cdr3_nt: TGTGCCAGTAGTACAAGACAGGGGTTGGACACTGAAGCTTTCTTT
j_call: TRBJ1-1
d_call: TRBD1
v_call: TRBV19
clone_size: NA

cdr3_aa: CSVTGLGTYEQYF
cdr3_nt: TGCAGCGTTACGGGACTTGGGACCTACGAGCAGTACTTC
j_call: TRBJ2-7
d_call: NA
v_call: TRBV29-1
clone_size: NA

cdr3_aa: CASSLVSAGDSPLHF
cdr3_nt: TGCGCCAGCAGCTTGGTATCGGCGGGGGATTCACCCCTCCACTTT
j_call: TRBJ1-6
d_call: NA
v_call: TRBV5-1
clone_size: NA

cdr3_aa: CASSRGTYTYEQYF
cdr3_nt: TGTGCCAGCAGCCGAGGGACTTACACCTACGAGCAGTACTTC
j_call: TRBJ2-7
d_call: NA
v_call: TRBV6-1
clone_size: NA

cdr3_aa: CASSLARGTSGRYNEQFF
cdr3_nt: TGTGCCAGCAGCTTAGCAAGGGGGACTAGCGGGAGATACAATGAGCAGTTCTTC
j_call: TRBJ2-1
d_call: TRBD2
v_call: TRBV7-2
clone_size: NA

cdr3_aa: CASSLGTGEDQPQHF
cdr3_nt: TGTGCCAGCAGCCTCGGGACAGGGGAGGATCAGCCCCAGCATTTT
j_call: TRBJ1-5
d_call: TRBD1
v_call: TRBV9
clone_size: NA

cdr3_aa: CATSRGRAGGFTGELFF
cdr3_nt: TGTGCCACCAGCAGGGGCCGTGCAGGGGGTTTCACCGGGGAGCTGTTTTTT
j_call: TRBJ2-2
d_call: TRBD1
v_call: TRBV15
clone_size: NA

cdr3_aa: CASAKSRQTDSYEQYF
cdr3_nt: TGTGCCAGCGCGAAATCACGACAGACAGATTCCTACGAGCAGTACTTC
j_call: TRBJ2-7
d_call: NA
v_call: TRBV6-6
clone_size: NA

cdr3_aa: CASSVTPPGTEAFF
cdr3_nt: TGTGCCAGCAGTGTTACCCCGCCGGGGACTGAAGCTTTCTTT
j_call: TRBJ1-1
d_call: NA
v_call: TRBV2
clone_size: NA

cdr3_aa: CAISVAGGPNEQFF
cdr3_nt: TGTGCCATCAGTGTGGCGGGGGGGCCCAATGAGCAGTTCTTC
j_call: TRBJ2-1
d_call: TRBD2
v_call: TRBV10-3
clone_size: NA

cdr3_aa: CASSEWRPQATQYF
cdr3_nt: TGTGCCAGCAGCGAGTGGAGGCCCCAAGCGACCCAGTACTTC
j_call: TRBJ2-5
d_call: NA
v_call: TRBV2
clone_size: NA

cdr3_aa: CASSLAGTGNQPQHF
cdr3_nt: TGTGCCAGCAGCTTAGCTGGGACAGGGAATCAGCCCCAGCATTTT
j_call: TRBJ1-5
d_call: TRBD1
v_call: TRBV7-2
clone_size: NA

cdr3_aa: CAWSVGESTNEKLFF
cdr3_nt: TGTGCCTGGAGTGTTGGGGAGTCAACTAATGAAAAACTGTTTTTT
j_call: TRBJ1-4
d_call: NA
v_call: TRBV30
clone_size: NA

cdr3_aa: CASSLEIGGTNEKLFF
cdr3_nt: TGTGCCAGCAGCTTGGAAATAGGCGGCACTAATGAAAAACTGTTTTTT
j_call: TRBJ1-4
d_call: NA
v_call: TRBV5-4
clone_size: NA

cdr3_aa: CASRDRGLEQYF
cdr3_nt: TGTGCCAGTCGGGACAGGGGGCTTGAGCAGTACTTC
j_call: TRBJ2-7
d_call: TRBD1
v_call: TRBV27
clone_size: NA

cdr3_aa: CASSHENPGKRGRRFGYTF
cdr3_nt: TGCGCCAGCAGCCATGAAAATCCCGGCAAAAGGGGGCGCCGATTTGGCTACACCTTC
j_call: TRBJ1-2
d_call: TRBD1
v_call: TRBV4-1
clone_size: NA

cdr3_aa: CASSIWGADTQYF
cdr3_nt: TGTGCCAGTAGTATATGGGGGGCAGATACGCAGTATTTT
j_call: TRBJ2-3
d_call: NA
v_call: TRBV19
clone_size: once

cdr3_aa: CASSLAQGPRNTEAFF
cdr3_nt: TGTGCCAGCAGTTTAGCACAGGGTCCGAGGAACACTGAAGCTTTCTTT
j_call: TRBJ1-1
d_call: NA
v_call: TRBV28
clone_size: NA

cdr3_aa: CSADGDRFSF
cdr3_nt: TGCAGCGCCGACGGGGACAGGTTCTCTTTT
j_call: TRBJ1-1
d_call: TRBD1
v_call: TRBV29-1
clone_size: NA

cdr3_aa: CASSETQGRLLFF
cdr3_nt: TGTGCCAGCAGTGAAACCCAGGGGCGATTGCTGTTTTTT
j_call: TRBJ1-4
d_call: NA
v_call: TRBV6-1
clone_size: NA

cdr3_aa: CASSEAPSRSETQYF
cdr3_nt: TGTGCCAGCAGCGAGGCCCCCTCCCGGTCGGAGACCCAGTACTTC
j_call: TRBJ2-5
d_call: NA
v_call: TRBV11-2
clone_size: NA

cdr3_aa: CASSPLLVPGANVLTF
cdr3_nt: TGTGCCAGCTCACCACTCCTCGTCCCTGGGGCCAACGTCCTGACTTTC
j_call: TRBJ2-6
d_call: NA
v_call: TRBV18
clone_size: NA

cdr3_aa: CASSLHRTGRTSNYGYTF
cdr3_nt: TGCGCCAGCAGCTTGCATCGGACAGGGCGAACCTCTAACTATGGCTACACCTTC
j_call: TRBJ1-2
d_call: TRBD1
v_call: TRBV5-1
clone_size: NA

cdr3_aa: CASSSPDKSADQYF
cdr3_nt: TGTGCCAGCAGCTCCCCGGACAAATCCGCGGACCAGTACTTC
j_call: TRBJ2-5
d_call: NA
v_call: TRBV5-5
clone_size: NA

cdr3_aa: CASSEAGLGLGADTQYF
cdr3_nt: TGTGCCAGCAGTGAAGCCGGACTAGGACTGGGAGCAGATACGCAGTATTTT
j_call: TRBJ2-3
d_call: TRBD2
v_call: TRBV6-1
clone_size: NA

cdr3_aa: CASSEYPGDKNIQYF
cdr3_nt: TGTGCCAGCAGTGAATACCCGGGGGACAAAAACATTCAGTACTTC
j_call: TRBJ2-4
d_call: NA
v_call: TRBV2
clone_size: NA

cdr3_aa: CAWSGPIGQQYF
cdr3_nt: TGTGCCTGGAGTGGGCCCATTGGGCAGCAGTACTTC
j_call: TRBJ2-7
d_call: NA
v_call: TRBV30
clone_size: NA